These T cell receptor beta chains were read from a single sample in a study of T cell responses to AZD1222 COVID-19 vaccine. The method was immunoSEQ multiplex PCR; TCRdb's version includes in-frame clones alone and lacks a portion of them. The table records 100,000 or so clones, roughly 84% of them present only once. Here the sequenced sample was peripheral blood, taken on day 0 of AZD1222 vaccination. The receptors were sampled from an adult in good health. CDR3s include the opening cysteine and the closing phenylalanine or tryptophan. The order of the fields is clone size, D gene, V gene, J gene, CDR3 protein, CDR3 DNA. A D gene is named only where the DNA matches it firmly. Clone size is stated in some rows and not others, as once, few, many or a class when expanded.

-	-	TRBV7-9	TRBJ2-3	CASSLGTSDTQYF	TGTGCCAGCAGCTTAGGGACTTCAGATACGCAGTATTTT
-	-	TRBV20-1	TRBJ2-1	CSVRGYNEQFF	TGCAGTGTTCGGGGCTACAATGAGCAGTTCTTC
-	TRBD1	TRBV11-3	TRBJ2-3	CASSLGRGSDTQYF	TGTGCCAGCAGCTTGGGCAGGGGGTCAGATACGCAGTATTTT
-	TRBD1	TRBV5-5	TRBJ2-5	CASRQGQGVETQYF	TGTGCCAGCAGACAGGGACAGGGAGTAGAGACCCAGTACTTC
-	TRBD1	TRBV4-3	TRBJ1-2	CASSQQPGQEYGYTF	TGCGCCAGCAGCCAACAGCCGGGACAGGAATATGGCTACACCTTC
once	-	TRBV7-9	TRBJ2-1	CASNVGHQTYNEQFF	TGTGCCAGCAATGTCGGACACCAAACCTACAATGAGCAGTTCTTC
-	TRBD2	TRBV4-3	TRBJ2-1	CASSRGLAGANEQFF	TGCGCCAGCAGCCGGGGACTAGCGGGAGCGAATGAGCAGTTCTTC
-	-	TRBV6-2/TRBV6-3	TRBJ2-1	CASSYVGNEQFF	TGTGCCAGCAGTTATGTGGGCAATGAGCAGTTCTTC
once	-	TRBV19	TRBJ2-1	CASSRQGDNNEQFF	TGTGCCAGTAGTAGGCAGGGAGACAACAATGAGCAGTTCTTC
-	-	TRBV2	TRBJ2-7	CASSEGREQYF	TGTGCCAGCAGTGAAGGGCGCGAGCAGTACTTC
-	-	TRBV27	TRBJ2-1	CASRPGGWRDRNEQFF	TGTGCCAGCAGGCCAGGGGGATGGAGGGATCGCAATGAGCAGTTCTTC
-	TRBD1	TRBV6-5	TRBJ2-7	CASSSGTGTYEQYF	TGTGCCAGCAGTTCCGGGACAGGGACGTACGAGCAGTACTTC
-	-	TRBV25-1	TRBJ2-1	CASSAGTGNEQFF	TGTGCCAGCAGTGCAGGGACGGGGAATGAGCAGTTCTTC
-	-	TRBV7-9	TRBJ2-5	CASSLLRSQRAETQYF	TGTGCCAGCAGCTTGCTGAGGTCCCAAAGGGCAGAGACCCAGTACTTC
once	-	TRBV5-1	TRBJ2-2	CASSWPEPGTGELFF	TGCGCCAGCAGCTGGCCGGAACCTGGCACCGGGGAGCTGTTTTTT
-	-	TRBV19	TRBJ1-5	CASSIVTDQPQHF	TGTGCCAGTAGTATAGTTACCGATCAGCCCCAGCATTTT
-	TRBD2	TRBV11-3	TRBJ2-1	CASSKRTSGIYNEQFF	TGTGCCAGCAGCAAGAGGACTAGCGGAATTTACAATGAGCAGTTCTTC
few	TRBD1	TRBV28	TRBJ2-1	CASSTNGQGADNEQFF	TGTGCCAGCAGTACCAATGGACAGGGGGCCGACAATGAGCAGTTCTTC
-	TRBD1	TRBV25-1	TRBJ1-1	CASRQAGGMNTEAFF	TGTGCCAGTAGACAAGCAGGGGGGATGAACACTGAAGCTTTCTTT
-	-	TRBV7-8	TRBJ1-2	CASSPGSLNTYGYTF	TGTGCCAGCAGCCCGGGGAGCCTTAACACCTATGGCTACACCTTC
-	TRBD1	TRBV18	TRBJ1-6	CASSPGTGDTLNSPLHF	TGTGCCAGCTCACCAGGGACAGGGGACACTTTGAATTCACCCCTCCACTTT
-	TRBD1	TRBV27	TRBJ1-6	CASSLGQAFNSPLHF	TGTGCCAGCAGTTTGGGACAGGCTTTTAATTCACCCCTCCACTTT
-	-	TRBV29-1	TRBJ1-1	CSVETPQITEAFF	TGCAGCGTGGAAACGCCTCAAATCACTGAAGCTTTCTTT
once	-	TRBV5-4	TRBJ2-7	CASSLDPNRAPSHEQYF	TGTGCCAGCAGCTTGGACCCAAACCGGGCCCCATCCCACGAGCAGTACTTC
-	-	TRBV18	TRBJ2-7	CASSPSSGLYSYEQYF	TGTGCCAGCTCACCGTCATCGGGTCTTTACTCCTACGAGCAGTACTTC
medium-sized	-	TRBV5-6	TRBJ1-4	CASSLGQVAGYEKLFF	TGTGCCAGCAGCTTGGGACAGGTCGCGGGATATGAAAAACTGTTTTTT
-	TRBD2	TRBV5-1	TRBJ2-7	CASSLGTSGSGEQYF	TGCGCCAGCAGCTTGGGGACTAGCGGGAGCGGCGAGCAGTACTTC
-	-	TRBV28	TRBJ1-1	CASSPRAVTEAFF	TGTGCCAGCAGTCCGAGGGCCGTAACTGAAGCTTTCTTT
many	TRBD2	TRBV4-2	TRBJ2-5	CASSQDSEGDLLLAGETQYF	TGTGCCAGCAGCCAAGATTCGGAGGGGGACCTCCTCCTAGCGGGAGAGACCCAGTACTTC
-	TRBD1	TRBV28	TRBJ2-1	CASSFPTGLIWSYEQFF	TGTGCCAGCAGTTTCCCGACAGGGCTTATTTGGTCGTATGAGCAGTTCTTC
-	-	TRBV28	TRBJ1-2	CASSFRGERGYTF	TGTGCCAGCAGTTTTCGGGGGGAGCGGGGCTACACCTTC
-	-	TRBV3-1/TRBV3-2	TRBJ1-5	CASSQARDSQPQHF	TGTGCCAGCAGCCAAGCCAGGGATTCTCAGCCCCAGCATTTT
-	TRBD2	TRBV11-3	TRBJ2-1	CASSSLLAGEQFF	TGTGCCAGCAGCTCCCTACTAGCGGGAGAGCAGTTCTTC
-	TRBD1	TRBV19	TRBJ1-1	CASSPRDRDTEAFF	TGTGCCAGTAGTCCGAGGGACAGGGACACTGAAGCTTTCTTT
-	-	TRBV6-1	TRBJ1-2	CASSEANRQDGYTF	TGTGCCAGCAGTGAAGCGAACAGGCAAGATGGCTACACCTTC
-	TRBD1	TRBV28	TRBJ1-5	CASSPDRGAMGQPQHF	TGTGCCAGCAGTCCCGACAGGGGGGCGATGGGCCAGCCCCAGCATTTT
-	TRBD2	TRBV27	TRBJ2-7	CASSWTSGFYEQYF	TGTGCCAGCAGCTGGACTAGCGGATTCTACGAGCAGTACTTC
once	-	TRBV28	TRBJ1-2	CASSPGTVNYGYTF	TGTGCCAGCAGCCCTGGGACCGTTAACTATGGCTACACCTTC
-	-	TRBV5-1	TRBJ2-2	CASSLALDTGELFF	TGCGCCAGCAGCTTGGCCTTGGACACCGGGGAGCTGTTTTTT
once	TRBD1	TRBV11-1	TRBJ2-1	CASNRGAYNEQFF	TGTGCCAGCAACAGGGGGGCCTACAATGAGCAGTTCTTC
-	-	TRBV27	TRBJ2-7	CASSREGYEQYF	TGTGCCAGCAGTCGCGAGGGGTACGAGCAGTACTTC
-	TRBD1	TRBV20-1	TRBJ2-5	CSASTTGDGETQYF	TGCAGTGCTAGTACGACAGGGGATGGAGAGACCCAGTACTTC
-	-	TRBV19	TRBJ1-1	CASGRRDLEAFF	TGTGCCAGTGGACGACGGGATTTGGAAGCTTTCTTT
-	TRBD2	TRBV6-2/TRBV6-3	TRBJ2-7	CASSVGLAGPSYEQYF	TGTGCCAGCAGCGTAGGACTAGCGGGCCCATCCTACGAGCAGTACTTC
-	-	TRBV4-2	TRBJ2-3	CASSQPDKKGVTDTQYF	TGTGCCAGCAGCCAACCCGACAAAAAGGGGGTCACAGATACGCAGTATTTT